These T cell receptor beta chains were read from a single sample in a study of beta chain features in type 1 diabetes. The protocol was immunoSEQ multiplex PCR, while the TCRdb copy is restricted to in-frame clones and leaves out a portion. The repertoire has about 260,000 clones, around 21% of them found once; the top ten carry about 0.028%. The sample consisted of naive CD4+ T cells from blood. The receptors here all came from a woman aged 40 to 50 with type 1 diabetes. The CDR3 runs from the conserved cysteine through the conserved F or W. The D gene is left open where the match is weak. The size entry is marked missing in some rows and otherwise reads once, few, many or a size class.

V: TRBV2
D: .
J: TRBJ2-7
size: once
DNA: TGTGCCAGCAGCGCCTACGAGCAGTACTTC
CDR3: CASSAYEQYF

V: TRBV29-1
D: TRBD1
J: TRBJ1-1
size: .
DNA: TGCAGCGGAACAGGGGGCGCGTGGACTGAAGCTTTCTTT
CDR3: CSGTGGAWTEAFF

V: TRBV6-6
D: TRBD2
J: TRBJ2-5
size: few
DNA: TGTGCCAGCAGTGCGGCGGGGGGACTCCAAGAGACCCAGTACTTC
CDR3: CASSAAGGLQETQYF

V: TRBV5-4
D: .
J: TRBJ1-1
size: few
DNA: TGTGCCAGCAGCTTGGGGGAGAGCTTGGAGGGAGCTTTCTTT
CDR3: CASSLGESLEGAFF

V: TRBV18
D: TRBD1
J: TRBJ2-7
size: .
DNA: TGTGCCAGCTCACCCACTCCGACAGGGGCCTACGAGCAGTACTTC
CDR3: CASSPTPTGAYEQYF

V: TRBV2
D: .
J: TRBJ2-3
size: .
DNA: TGTGCCAGCTCCAGCGTTACTAGCACAGATACGCAGTATTTT
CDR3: CASSSVTSTDTQYF

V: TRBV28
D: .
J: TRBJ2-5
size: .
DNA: TGTGCCAGCAGTCTGGCCCCATGGGAGACCCAGTACTTC
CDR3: CASSLAPWETQYF

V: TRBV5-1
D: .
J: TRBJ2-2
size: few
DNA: TGCGCCAGCACCCCCCAATGGGGGGACACCGGGGAGCTGTTTTTT
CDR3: CASTPQWGDTGELFF

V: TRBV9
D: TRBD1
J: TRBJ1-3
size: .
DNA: TGTGCCAGCAGCTACCCAGGGGGGAACACCATATATTTT
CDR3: CASSYPGGNTIYF

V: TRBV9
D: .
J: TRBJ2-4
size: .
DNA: TGTGCCAGCAGCGATGGGTTAGGGGACATTCAGTACTTC
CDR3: CASSDGLGDIQYF

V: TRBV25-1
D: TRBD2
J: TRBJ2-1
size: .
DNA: TGTGCCAGCAGTGAAGGGGTGGGAAGGACTAGCGAGGAGCAGTTCTTC
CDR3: CASSEGVGRTSEEQFF

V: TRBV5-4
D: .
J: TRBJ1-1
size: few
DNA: TGTGCCAGCAGCTATAGTGGGAACACTGAAGCTTTCTTT
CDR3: CASSYSGNTEAFF

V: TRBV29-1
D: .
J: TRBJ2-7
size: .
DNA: TGCAGCGTTGAAGATTCTGGGGCGTCCCCCTACGAGCAGTACTTC
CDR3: CSVEDSGASPYEQYF

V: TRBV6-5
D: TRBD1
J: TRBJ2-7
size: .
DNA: TGTGCCAGCAGTTACCCCTCCGGGACAGGGATTTACGAGCAGTACTTC
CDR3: CASSYPSGTGIYEQYF

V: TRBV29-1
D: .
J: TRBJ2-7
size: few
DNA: TGCAGCGTTGAGGCAGGCCACTACGAGCAGTACTTC
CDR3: CSVEAGHYEQYF

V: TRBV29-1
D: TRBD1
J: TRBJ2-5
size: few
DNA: TGCAGCGTTGTATTGTACAGGGGGCAAGAGACCCAGTACTTC
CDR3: CSVVLYRGQETQYF

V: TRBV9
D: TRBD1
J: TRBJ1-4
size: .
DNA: TGTGCCAGCAGCCCGACCCTTAGGACAGGGGGCGGAAAACTGTTTTTT
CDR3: CASSPTLRTGGGKLFF

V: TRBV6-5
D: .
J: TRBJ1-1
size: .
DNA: TGTGCCAGCAGTTTAGAGGGAAGGGACACTGAAGCTTTCTTT
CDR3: CASSLEGRDTEAFF

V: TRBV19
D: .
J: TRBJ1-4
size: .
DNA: TGTGCCAGTACCGACGCCGGGGCAACTAATGAAAAACTGTTTTTT
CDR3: CASTDAGATNEKLFF

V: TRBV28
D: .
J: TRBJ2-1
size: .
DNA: TGTGCCAGCAGTTCCACACCCCTCTCCTACAATGAGCAGTTCTTC
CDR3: CASSSTPLSYNEQFF

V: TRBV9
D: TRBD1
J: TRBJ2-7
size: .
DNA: TGTGCCAGCAGCGTTGAGGGACAGGGTTGGGGTCCCTACGAGCAGTACTTC
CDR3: CASSVEGQGWGPYEQYF

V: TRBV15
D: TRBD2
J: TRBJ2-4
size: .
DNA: TGTGCCACCAGCAGAGGTGGTTCGGGAGGGAACATTCAGTACTTC
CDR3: CATSRGGSGGNIQYF

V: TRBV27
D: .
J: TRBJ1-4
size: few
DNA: TGTGCCAGCAGTTCCTGGGCGGGAGTTGGCGAAAAACTGTTTTTT
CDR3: CASSSWAGVGEKLFF

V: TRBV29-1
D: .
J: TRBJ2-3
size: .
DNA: TGCAGCGTTAGGGACTTTCCAGATACGCAGTATTTT
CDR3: CSVRDFPDTQYF

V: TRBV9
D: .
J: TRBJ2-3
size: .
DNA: TGTGCCAGCAGCGTACGCGACAGCTCCTCCACAGATACGCAGTATTTT
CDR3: CASSVRDSSSTDTQYF

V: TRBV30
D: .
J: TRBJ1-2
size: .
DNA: TGTGCCTGGAGCCAATCGGGCTATGGCTACACCTTC
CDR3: CAWSQSGYGYTF

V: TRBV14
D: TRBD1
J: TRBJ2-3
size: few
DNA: TGTGCCAGCAGCCACCTGGACAGGGCCCGGGATACGCAGTATTTT
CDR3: CASSHLDRARDTQYF

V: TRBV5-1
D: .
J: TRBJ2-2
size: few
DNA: TGCGCCAGCAGCCCCTGGGAGGGGGGAAACACCGGGGAGCTGTTTTTT
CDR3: CASSPWEGGNTGELFF

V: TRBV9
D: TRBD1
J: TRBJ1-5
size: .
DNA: TGTGCCAGCAGCGCCGGGACAGGGAGTAGTAGCAATCAGCCCCAGCATTTT
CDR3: CASSAGTGSSSNQPQHF

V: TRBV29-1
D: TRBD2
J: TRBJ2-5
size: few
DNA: TGCAGCGTTGGGGGTAGCGGGGCCCCCAGGGAGACCCAGTACTTC
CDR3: CSVGGSGAPRETQYF

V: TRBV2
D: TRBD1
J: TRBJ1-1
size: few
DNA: TGTGCCAGCCGGGACAGGGGCGCCGCTGAAGCTTTCTTT
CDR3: CASRDRGAAEAFF

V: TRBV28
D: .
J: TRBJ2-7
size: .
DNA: TGTGCCAGCAGTTTGGGAGTCTACGAGCAGTACTTC
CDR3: CASSLGVYEQYF

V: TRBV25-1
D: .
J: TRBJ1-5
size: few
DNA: TGTGCCAGCAGTGCACTGGGCAATCAGCCCCAGCATTTT
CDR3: CASSALGNQPQHF

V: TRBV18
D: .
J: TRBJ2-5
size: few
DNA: TGTGCCAGCTCACCAAGGAGGGAGACCCAGTACTTC
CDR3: CASSPRRETQYF

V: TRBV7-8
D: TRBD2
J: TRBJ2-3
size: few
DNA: TGTGCCAGCAGCGCCCCGAAGACTAGCGGGAGTAACCTTCGGGCAGATACGCAGTATTTT
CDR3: CASSAPKTSGSNLRADTQYF

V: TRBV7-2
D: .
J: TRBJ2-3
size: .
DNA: TGTGCCAGCAGCTTAGCGCGGGCGTCAGATACGCAGTATTTT
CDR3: CASSLARASDTQYF

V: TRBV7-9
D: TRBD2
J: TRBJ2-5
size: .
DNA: TGTGCCTCTTCGGGGGGGAGGCAAGAGACCCAGTACTTC
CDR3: CASSGGRQETQYF

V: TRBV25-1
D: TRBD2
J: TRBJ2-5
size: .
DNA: TGTGCCAGCAGTGAATTGGGGCTAGCGGGGGAAGAGACCCAGTACTTC
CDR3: CASSELGLAGEETQYF

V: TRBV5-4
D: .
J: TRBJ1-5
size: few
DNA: TGTGCCAGCAGCTTGGGAAGAGGGGGTCAGCCCCAGCATTTT
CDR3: CASSLGRGGQPQHF

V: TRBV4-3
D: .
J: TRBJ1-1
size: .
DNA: TGCGCCAGCAGCCAAGAGGGGGGGGCAGAAGCTTTCTTT
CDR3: CASSQEGGAEAFF

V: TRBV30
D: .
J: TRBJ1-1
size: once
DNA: TGTGCCTGGGATGGGGGAGGGGGAGGGACTGAAGCTTTCTTT
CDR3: CAWDGGGGGTEAFF

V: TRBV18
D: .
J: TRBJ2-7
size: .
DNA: TGTGCCAGCTCACCCCTCCCCCACCGCGAGGAGCAGTACTTC
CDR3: CASSPLPHREEQYF

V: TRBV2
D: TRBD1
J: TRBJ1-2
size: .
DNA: TGTGCCAGCAGTGGAGGGACAGGGGGCAGCTATGGCTACACCTTC
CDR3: CASSGGTGGSYGYTF

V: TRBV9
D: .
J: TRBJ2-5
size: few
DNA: TGTGCCAGCAGCTCCTACAGTGGCGGGGAGACCCAGTACTTC
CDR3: CASSSYSGGETQYF

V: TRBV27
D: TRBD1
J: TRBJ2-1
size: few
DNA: TGTGCCAGCAGTTTATCGTCCGGGACAGATGAGCAGTTCTTC
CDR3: CASSLSSGTDEQFF

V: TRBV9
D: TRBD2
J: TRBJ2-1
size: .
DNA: TGTGCCAGCAGTGGGACTAGCGGTTACAATGAGCAGTTCTTC
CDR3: CASSGTSGYNEQFF

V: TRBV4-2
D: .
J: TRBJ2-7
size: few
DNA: TGTGCCAGCAGCCCCAAAACGGACTCAGTCTACGAGCAGTACTTC
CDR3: CASSPKTDSVYEQYF

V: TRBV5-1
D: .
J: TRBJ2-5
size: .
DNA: TGCGCCAGCAGCTTGGGACAGGAAGAGACCCAGTACTTC
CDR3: CASSLGQEETQYF

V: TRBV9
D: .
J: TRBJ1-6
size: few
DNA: TGTGCCAGCAGCGGTGGAGGGTCTAATTCACCCCTCCACTTT
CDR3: CASSGGGSNSPLHF

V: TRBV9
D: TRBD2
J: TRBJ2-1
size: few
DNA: TGTGCCAGCAGCGTACTAGCGGGAGTCCCCAATGAGCAGTTCTTC
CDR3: CASSVLAGVPNEQFF

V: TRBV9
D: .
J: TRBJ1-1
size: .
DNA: TGTGCCAGCAGCCCCCGAGGGGTCGGGAGTGAAGCTTTCTTT
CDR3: CASSPRGVGSEAFF

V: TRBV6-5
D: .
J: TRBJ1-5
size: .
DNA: TGTGCCAGCAGTTACTCGAGCAGGGGCAATCAGCCCCAGCATTTT
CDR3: CASSYSSRGNQPQHF

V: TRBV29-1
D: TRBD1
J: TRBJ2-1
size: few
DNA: TGCAGCTTGGGACAGGGTAAGACCAACAATGAGCAGTTCTTC
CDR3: CSLGQGKTNNEQFF

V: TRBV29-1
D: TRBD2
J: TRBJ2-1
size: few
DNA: TGCAGCGTTGTTACTAGCGGGAGGGCACATGAGCAGTTCTTC
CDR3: CSVVTSGRAHEQFF